A single T cell receptor (beta chain) is shown here with its context. Its antigen remains unidentified. The data derive from a study of multiple sclerosis patients with progressive multifocal leukoencephalopathy. This was a survey-level run. The data were produced by immunoSEQ multiplex PCR, yet TCRdb's version contains in-frame clones alone and is incomplete. This table has some 30,000 clones, 70% to 90% appearing once. Germline loops: CDR1 LGHNA, CDR2 YSLEER. V dropped 0 bases and J dropped 0 bases, with 6 bases sitting between them. This CDR3 is built from 15 residues. Time point noted: before natalizumab initiation. All PML patients were female, and all patients had earlier interferon beta. Whole-study results and caveats: PML-onset expanded TRB clones were detectable before and during natalizumab therapy. Less diverse TRB repertoires were suggested in most PML patients.

The clonotype comes from a human donor with multiple sclerosis. Sequencing was performed on PBMCs. V is TRBV4-3 and J is TRBJ2-4, with D uncertain. Here the CDR3 reads CASSQDSLAKNIQYF. Written as DNA, the CDR3 is TGCGCCAGCAGCCAAGATAGTCTAGCCAAAAACATTCAGTACTTC.